This T cell receptor (beta chain) was identified in a study of T cell changes during pregnancy in multiple sclerosis. The CDR3 is made up of 15 amino acids. Germline V gene sequence: CDR1 SGHNT, CDR2 YYREEE (reference sequence). Trimming pared 2 bases from V and 6 bases from J, leaving 17 bases between. Repertoires were generated with immunoSEQ multiplex PCR, while TCRdb's copy carries only in-frame clones and drops some. The table has around 80,000 clones, roughly 94% seen once. Sequenced material: peripheral blood, taken before pregnancy. The TCR originated in a female donor with multiple sclerosis, enrolled in a pregnancy study. This chain links TRBV5-4 with TRBJ1-1; the D gene is possibly TRBD1 (5 bases). The CDR3 region has the DNA TGTGCCAGCAGCTTCTCGGACCGAAGGGGTTCTGAAGCTTTCTTT. Protein: CASSFSDRRGSEAFF.